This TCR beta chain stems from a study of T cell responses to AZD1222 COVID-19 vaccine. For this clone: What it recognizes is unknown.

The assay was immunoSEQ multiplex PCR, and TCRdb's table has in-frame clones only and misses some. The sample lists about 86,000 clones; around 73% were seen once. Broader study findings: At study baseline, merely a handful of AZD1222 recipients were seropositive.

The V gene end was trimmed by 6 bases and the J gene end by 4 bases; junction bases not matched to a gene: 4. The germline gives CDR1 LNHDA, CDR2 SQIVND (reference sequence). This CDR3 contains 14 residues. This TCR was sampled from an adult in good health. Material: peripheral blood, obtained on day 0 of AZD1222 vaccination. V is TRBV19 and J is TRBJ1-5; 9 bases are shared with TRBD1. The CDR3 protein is CASSPGTGNQPQHF. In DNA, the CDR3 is TGTGCCAGTAGCCCTGGGACAGGGAATCAGCCCCAGCATTTT.